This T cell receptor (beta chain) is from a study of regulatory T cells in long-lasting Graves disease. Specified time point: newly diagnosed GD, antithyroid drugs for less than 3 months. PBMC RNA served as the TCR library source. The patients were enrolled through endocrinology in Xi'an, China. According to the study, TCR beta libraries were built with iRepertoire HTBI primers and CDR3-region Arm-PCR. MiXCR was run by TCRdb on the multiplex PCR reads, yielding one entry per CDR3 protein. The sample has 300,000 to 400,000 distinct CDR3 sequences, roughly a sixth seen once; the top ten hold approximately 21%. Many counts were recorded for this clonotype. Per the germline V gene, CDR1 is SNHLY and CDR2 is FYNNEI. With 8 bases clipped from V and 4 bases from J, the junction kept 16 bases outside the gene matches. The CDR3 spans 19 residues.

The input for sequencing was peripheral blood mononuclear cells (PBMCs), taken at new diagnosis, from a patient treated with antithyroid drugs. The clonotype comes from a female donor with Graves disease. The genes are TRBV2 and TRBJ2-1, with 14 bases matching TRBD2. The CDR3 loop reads CASAGPGTSGGASYNEQFF. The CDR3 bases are TGTGCCAGCGCCGGCCCCGGGACTAGCGGGGGTGCAAGTTACAATGAGCAGTTCTTC.